One T cell receptor beta chain is described in this entry. Its antigen remains unidentified. The record originates from a study of shared clonotypes between healthy human individuals. Study-wide results and caveats: Sharing across four donors was highest in naive CD4 (roughly 5%) and lowest in memory CD8 (0.4%).

CDR3 length equals 12 residues. Germline CDR1 reads GTSNPN; CDR2 reads SVGIG (reference sequence). The ends were cut back, 4 bases at V and 0 bases at J, with 6 bases in the middle. Only in-frame clones appear in the TCRdb table, and some are missing; sequencing was by immunoSEQ multiplex PCR. The sample has millions of clones, roughly 93% seen once. This sequence was found in a man aged 18 to 29 in good health. Some clones in this sample may be carry-over from other donors' samples. Material for sequencing was naive CD4+ T cells from PBMCs. Described subset: CD45RA+ positively selected. The chain couples TRBV30 to TRBJ2-5; D is ambiguous. This CDR3 reads CAWKNNQETQYF. CDR3 sequence (DNA): TGTGCCTGGAAGAATAACCAAGAGACCCAGTACTTC.